This T cell receptor beta chain was sequenced for a study of OX40 agonist ivuxolimab in advanced cancers. About the research overall: Patients were treated with intravenous ivuxolimab, dosed at 0.01 to 10 mg/kg and infused every 2 weeks. Findings and limits, study-wide: Patients who responded partially at 0.1-3.0 mg/kg showed clonal expansion ranking among the lowest. CD4+ and CD8+ T cells in blood underwent clonal expansion by week 6 at 0.1 to 3.0 mg/kg.

This clone has just one count. As yet, its antigen is unknown. With 6 bases clipped from V and 5 bases from J, the junction kept 19 bases outside the gene matches. The CDR3 contains 19 residues. Germline CDR1 reads MNHEY; CDR2 reads SMNVEV (reference sequence). Profiled with immunoSEQ multiplex PCR; TCRdb holds only in-frame clones, not every one. The repertoire consists of more than 13,000 clones, with approximately 80% occurring once and the leading ten covering 30% to 45%. The genes are TRBV27 and TRBJ1-1; 12 nucleotides agree with TRBD1. The starting material was CD4+ or CD8+ T cells sorted from blood, obtained in a trial of the OX40 agonist ivuxolimab. The clonotype originates from an adult with an advanced solid tumor such as melanoma, head and neck, liver or kidney cancer. The CDR3 DNA reads as TGTGCCAGCAGCTACTTGACCGGGACAGGGGGCAAAGTGAGGACTGAAGCTTTCTTT. It yields the protein CASSYLTGTGGKVRTEAFF.